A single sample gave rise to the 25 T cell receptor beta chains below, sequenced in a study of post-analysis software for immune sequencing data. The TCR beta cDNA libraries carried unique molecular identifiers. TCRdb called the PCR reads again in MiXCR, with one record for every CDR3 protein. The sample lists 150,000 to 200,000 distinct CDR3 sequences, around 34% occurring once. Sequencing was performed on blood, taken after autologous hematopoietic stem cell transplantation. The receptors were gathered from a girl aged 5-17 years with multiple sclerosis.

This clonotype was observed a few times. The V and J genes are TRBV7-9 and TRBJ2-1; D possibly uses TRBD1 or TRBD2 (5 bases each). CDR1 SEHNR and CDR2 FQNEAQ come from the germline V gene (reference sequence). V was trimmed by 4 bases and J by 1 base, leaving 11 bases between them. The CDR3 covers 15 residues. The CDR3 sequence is CASSSGTASYNEQFF. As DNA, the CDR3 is TGTGCCAGCAGCTCAGGGACGGCTTCCTACAATGAGCAGTTCTTC.

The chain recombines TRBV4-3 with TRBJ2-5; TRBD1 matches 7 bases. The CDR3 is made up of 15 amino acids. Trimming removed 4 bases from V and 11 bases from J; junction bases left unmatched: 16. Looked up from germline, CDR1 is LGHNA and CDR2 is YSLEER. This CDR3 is CASSPSGQEAHEQYF. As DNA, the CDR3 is TGCGCCAGCAGCCCGAGCGGACAGGAGGCTCATGAGCAGTACTTC.

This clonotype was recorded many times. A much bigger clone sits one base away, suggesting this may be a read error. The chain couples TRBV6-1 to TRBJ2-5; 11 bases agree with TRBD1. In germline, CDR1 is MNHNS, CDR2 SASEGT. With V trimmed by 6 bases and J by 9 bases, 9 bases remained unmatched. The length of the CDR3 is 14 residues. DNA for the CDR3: TGTGCCAGCAGGGGGACAGGGGGGTACGGGGCCCAGTACTTC. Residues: CASRGTGGYGAQYF.

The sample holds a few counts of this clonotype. CDR3 loop: CASSPGLTNTEAFF. The CDR3 DNA sequence: TGTGCCAGCAGCCCGGGACTTACGAACACTGAAGCTTTCTTT. The V call is TRBV9, the J call TRBJ1-1, with D perhaps TRBD1 (5 bases). Trimming removed 4 bases from V and 1 base from J, with 11 bases in between. The CDR3 is 14 residues long. CDR1 is SGDLS, CDR2 YYNGEE, per germline.

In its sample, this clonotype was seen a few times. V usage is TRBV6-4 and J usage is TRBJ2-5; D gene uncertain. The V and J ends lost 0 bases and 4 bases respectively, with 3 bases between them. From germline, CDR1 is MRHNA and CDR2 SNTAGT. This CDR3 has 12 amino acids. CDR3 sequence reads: CASSDSRETQYF. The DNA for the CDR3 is TGTGCCAGCAGTGACTCGAGAGAGACCCAGTACTTC.

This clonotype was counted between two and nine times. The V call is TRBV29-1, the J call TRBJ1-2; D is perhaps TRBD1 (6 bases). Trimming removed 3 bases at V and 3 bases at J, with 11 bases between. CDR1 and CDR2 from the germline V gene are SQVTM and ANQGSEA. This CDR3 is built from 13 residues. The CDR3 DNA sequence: TGCAGCGTTGACGTGGCAGGGGACTATGGCTACACCTTC. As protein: CSVDVAGDYGYTF.

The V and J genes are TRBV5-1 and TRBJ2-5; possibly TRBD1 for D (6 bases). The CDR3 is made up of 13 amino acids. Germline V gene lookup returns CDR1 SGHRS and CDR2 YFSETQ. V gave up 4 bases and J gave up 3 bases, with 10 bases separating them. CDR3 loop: CASSVRTEETQYF. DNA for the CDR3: TGCGCCAGCAGCGTACGGACAGAAGAGACCCAGTACTTC. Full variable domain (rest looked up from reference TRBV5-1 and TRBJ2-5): KAGVTQTPRYLIKTRGQQVTLSCSPISGHRSVSWYQQTPGQGLQFLFEYFSETQRNKGNFPGRFSGRQFSNSRSEMNVSTLELGDSALYLCASSVRTEETQYFGPGTRLLVL.

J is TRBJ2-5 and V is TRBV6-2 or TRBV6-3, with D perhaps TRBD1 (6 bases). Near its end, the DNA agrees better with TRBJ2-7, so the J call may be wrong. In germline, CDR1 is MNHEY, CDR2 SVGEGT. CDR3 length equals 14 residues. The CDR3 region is CASSWTETSYEQYF. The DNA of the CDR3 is TGTGCCAGCAGTTGGACAGAGACCAGCTACGAGCAGTACTTC.

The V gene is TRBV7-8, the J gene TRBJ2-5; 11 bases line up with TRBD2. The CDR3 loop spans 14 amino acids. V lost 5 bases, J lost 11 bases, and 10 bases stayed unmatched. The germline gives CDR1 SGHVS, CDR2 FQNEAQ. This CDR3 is CASSPGLAVTEQYF. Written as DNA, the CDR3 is TGTGCCAGCAGCCCGGGACTAGCGGTTACGGAGCAGTACTTC.

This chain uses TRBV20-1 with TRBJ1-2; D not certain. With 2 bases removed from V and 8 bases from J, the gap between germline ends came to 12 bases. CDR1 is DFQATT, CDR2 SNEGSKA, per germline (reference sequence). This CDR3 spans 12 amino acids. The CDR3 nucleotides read TGCAGTGCTAGACCCGACGTGTGGGGCTACACCTTC. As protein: CSARPDVWGYTF.

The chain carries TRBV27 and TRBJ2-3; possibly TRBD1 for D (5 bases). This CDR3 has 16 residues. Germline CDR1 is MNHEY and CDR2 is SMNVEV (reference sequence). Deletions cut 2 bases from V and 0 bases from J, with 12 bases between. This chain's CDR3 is CASSLGAVTSTDTQYF. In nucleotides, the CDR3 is TGTGCCAGCAGTTTAGGGGCAGTCACTAGCACAGATACGCAGTATTTT.

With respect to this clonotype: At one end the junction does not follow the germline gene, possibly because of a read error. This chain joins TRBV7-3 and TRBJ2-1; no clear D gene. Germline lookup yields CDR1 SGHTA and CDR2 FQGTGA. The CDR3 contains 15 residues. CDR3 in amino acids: CASSLRVGQLNEQCF. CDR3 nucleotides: TGTGCCAGCAGCTTAAGAGTCGGGCAGCTCAATGAGCAGTGCTTC. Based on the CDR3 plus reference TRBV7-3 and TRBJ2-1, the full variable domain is GAGVSQTPSNKVTEKGKYVELRCDPISGHTALYWYRQSLGQGPEFLIYFQGTGAADDSGLPNDRFFAVRPEGSVSTLKIQRTERGDSAVYLCASSLRVGQLNEQCFGPGTRLTVL.

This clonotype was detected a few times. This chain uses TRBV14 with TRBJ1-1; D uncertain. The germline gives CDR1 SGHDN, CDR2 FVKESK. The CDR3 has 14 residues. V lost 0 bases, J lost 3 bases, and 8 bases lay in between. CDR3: CASSQDPSYTEAFF. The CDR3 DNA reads TGTGCCAGCAGCCAAGACCCCAGTTACACTGAAGCTTTCTTT.

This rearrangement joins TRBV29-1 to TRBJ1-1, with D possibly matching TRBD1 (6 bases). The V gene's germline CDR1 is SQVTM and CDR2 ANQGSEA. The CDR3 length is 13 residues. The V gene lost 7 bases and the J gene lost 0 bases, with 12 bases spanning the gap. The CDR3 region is CSAGTLMNTEAFF. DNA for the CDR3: TGCAGCGCCGGGACACTCATGAACACTGAAGCTTTCTTT.

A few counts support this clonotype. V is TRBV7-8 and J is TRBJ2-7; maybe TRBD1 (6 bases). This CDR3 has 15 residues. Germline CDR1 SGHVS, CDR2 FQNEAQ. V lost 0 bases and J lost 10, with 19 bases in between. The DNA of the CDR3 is TGTGCCAGCAGCTTAGCGGACAGTTTGAGCGAGGCCCAGTACTTC. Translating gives CASSLADSLSEAQYF.

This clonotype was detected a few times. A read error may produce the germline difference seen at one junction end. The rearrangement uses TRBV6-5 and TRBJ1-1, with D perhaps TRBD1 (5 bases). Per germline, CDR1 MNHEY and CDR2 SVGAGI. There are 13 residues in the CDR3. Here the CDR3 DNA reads TGTGCCAACAGTTACGGCCGGGGCCCTGAAGCTTTCTTT. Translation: CANSYGRGPEAFF.

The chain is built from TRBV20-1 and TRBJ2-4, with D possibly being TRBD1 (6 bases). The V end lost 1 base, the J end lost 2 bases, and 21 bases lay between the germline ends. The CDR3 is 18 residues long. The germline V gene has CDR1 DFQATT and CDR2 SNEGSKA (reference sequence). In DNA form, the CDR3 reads TGCAGTGCTAGAGGCATAGGGGGTAATACCGGTTCCAAAAACATTCAGTACTTC. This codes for CSARGIGGNTGSKNIQYF.

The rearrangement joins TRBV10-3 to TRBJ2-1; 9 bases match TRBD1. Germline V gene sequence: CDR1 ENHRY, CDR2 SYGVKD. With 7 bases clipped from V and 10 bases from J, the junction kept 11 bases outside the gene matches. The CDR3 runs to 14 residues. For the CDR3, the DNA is TGTGCCATCAAGAGGGACAGGGAGAGTGGGGAGCAGTTCTTC. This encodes CAIKRDRESGEQFF.

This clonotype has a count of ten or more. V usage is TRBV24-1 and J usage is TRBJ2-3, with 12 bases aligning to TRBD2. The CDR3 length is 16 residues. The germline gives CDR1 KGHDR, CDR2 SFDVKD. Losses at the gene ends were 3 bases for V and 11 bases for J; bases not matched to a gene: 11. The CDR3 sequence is CATSDPTSGSPLEQYF. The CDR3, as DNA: TGTGCCACCAGTGATCCGACTAGCGGGAGCCCTCTTGAGCAGTATTTT.

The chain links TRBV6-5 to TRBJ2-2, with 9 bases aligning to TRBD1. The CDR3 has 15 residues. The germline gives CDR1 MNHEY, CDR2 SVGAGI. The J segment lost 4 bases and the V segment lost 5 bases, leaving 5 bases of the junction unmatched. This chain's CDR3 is CASSTRDRATGELFF. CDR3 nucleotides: TGTGCCAGCAGTACCAGGGACAGGGCCACCGGGGAGCTGTTTTTT.

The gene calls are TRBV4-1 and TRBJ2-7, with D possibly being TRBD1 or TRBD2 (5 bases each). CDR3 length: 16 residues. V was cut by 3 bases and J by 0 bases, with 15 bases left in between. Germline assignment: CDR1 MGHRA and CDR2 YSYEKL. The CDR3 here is CASSHYLSGTSYEQYF. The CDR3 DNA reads TGCGCCAGCAGCCATTATCTTTCCGGGACCTCCTACGAGCAGTACTTC.

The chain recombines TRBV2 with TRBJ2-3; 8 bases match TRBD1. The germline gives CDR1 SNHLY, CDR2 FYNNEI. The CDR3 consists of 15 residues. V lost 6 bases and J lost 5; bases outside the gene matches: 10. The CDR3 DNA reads TGTGCCAGCAGCGGAACTAGGGGGACAGGAGATACGCAGTATTTT. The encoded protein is CASSGTRGTGDTQYF.

The CDR3: CSAKTSSGLTYNEQFF. CDR3 nucleotides: TGCAGTGCTAAAACCTCTAGCGGGCTCACCTACAATGAGCAGTTCTTC. The gene calls are TRBV20-1 and TRBJ2-1; TRBD2 matches 8 bases. From germline, CDR1 is DFQATT and CDR2 SNEGSKA (reference sequence). The CDR3 has 16 amino acids. J lost 2 bases, V lost 4 bases, and 10 bases had no gene match.

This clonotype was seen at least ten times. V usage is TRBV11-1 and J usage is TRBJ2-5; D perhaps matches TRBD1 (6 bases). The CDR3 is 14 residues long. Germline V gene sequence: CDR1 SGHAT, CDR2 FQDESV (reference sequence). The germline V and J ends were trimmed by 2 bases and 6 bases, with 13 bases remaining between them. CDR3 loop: CASSLSRGMKTQYF. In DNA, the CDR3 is TGTGCCAGCAGCTTATCCAGGGGAATGAAGACCCAGTACTTC. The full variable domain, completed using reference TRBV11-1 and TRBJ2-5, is EAEVAQSPRYKITEKSQAVAFWCDPISGHATLYWYRQILGQGPELLVQFQDESVVDDSQLPKDRFSAERLKGVDSTLKIQPAELGDSAMYLCASSLSRGMKTQYFGPGTRLLVL.

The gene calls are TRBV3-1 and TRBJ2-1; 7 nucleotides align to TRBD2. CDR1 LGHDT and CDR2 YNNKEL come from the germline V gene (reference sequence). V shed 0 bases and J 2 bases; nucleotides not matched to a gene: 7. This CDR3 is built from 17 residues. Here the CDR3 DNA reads TGTGCCAGCAGCCAAGAAGGGCGCCTAGCGGCCTACAATGAGCAGTTCTTC. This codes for CASSQEGRLAAYNEQFF.